This is a list of T cell receptor beta chains from one sample in a study of cytomegalovirus exposure and HLA in healthy donors. Sequenced by immunoSEQ multiplex PCR; TCRdb stores in-frame clones only, minus some. Of about 72,000 clones in the sample, roughly 77% were seen once. Sequencing was performed on PBMCs. The receptors stem from a human donor in good health. CDR3s include the opening cysteine and the closing phenylalanine or tryptophan. Each record gives: J gene, clone size, V gene, D gene, CDR3 DNA, CDR3 protein. D genes are given only for firm matches. Clone size appears in some rows only: once, few, many, or a class for an expanded clone.

J: TRBJ2-7
size: -
V: TRBV27
D: -
DNA: TGTGCCAGCAGTTCACAGGTCTTGAACTACGAGCAGTACTTC
CDR3: CASSSQVLNYEQYF

J: TRBJ1-3
size: -
V: TRBV18
D: TRBD1
DNA: TGTGCCAGCTCACGTGGGACAGACTCTGGAAACACCATATATTTT
CDR3: CASSRGTDSGNTIYF

J: TRBJ1-2
size: -
V: TRBV29-1
D: TRBD1
DNA: TGCAGCGTTGGGGGGGACCGGGACAGAGGCTACACCTTC
CDR3: CSVGGDRDRGYTF

J: TRBJ2-7
size: once
V: TRBV27
D: TRBD1
DNA: TGTGCCAGCAGTGGTGGGACAGGGCCCTCCTACGAGCAGTACTTC
CDR3: CASSGGTGPSYEQYF

J: TRBJ1-2
size: -
V: TRBV15
D: -
DNA: TGTGCCACCAGCAGGAAGGAACAGGGAGCCCCCATGGAAGCTAACTATGGCTACACCTTC
CDR3: CATSRKEQGAPMEANYGYTF

J: TRBJ2-5
size: few
V: TRBV14
D: -
DNA: TGTGCCAGCAGCCAAGACCCGGGACCCGCGGGGGAGACCCAGTACTTC
CDR3: CASSQDPGPAGETQYF

J: TRBJ1-6
size: -
V: TRBV6-1
D: TRBD1
DNA: TGTGCCAGCAGGGGACAGGCCAATAATTCACCCCTCCACTTT
CDR3: CASRGQANNSPLHF

J: TRBJ2-3
size: few
V: TRBV29-1
D: TRBD1
DNA: TGCAGCGCCGCCGGGACAGGCACAGATACGCAGTATTTT
CDR3: CSAAGTGTDTQYF

J: TRBJ2-1
size: -
V: TRBV12-5
D: TRBD1
DNA: TGTGCTAGTGGTCAGAGACAGGGGGGCTACAATGAGCAGTTCTTC
CDR3: CASGQRQGGYNEQFF

J: TRBJ2-2
size: -
V: TRBV9
D: TRBD2
DNA: TGTGCCAGCACCGTAAGCGGGGGGGAATCGAACACCGGGGAGCTGTTTTTT
CDR3: CASTVSGGESNTGELFF

J: TRBJ1-2
size: -
V: TRBV4-3
D: -
DNA: TGCGCCAGCAGTCGGACACCCGCTAACTATGGCTACACCTTC
CDR3: CASSRTPANYGYTF

J: TRBJ1-5
size: -
V: TRBV2
D: TRBD1
DNA: TGTGCCAGCAGTGAAGAGAGGACAGGGATGGGTCAGCCCCAGCATTTT
CDR3: CASSEERTGMGQPQHF

J: TRBJ2-3
size: few
V: TRBV4-1
D: -
DNA: TGCGCCAGCAGCCAATCGGGAGATACGCAGTATTTT
CDR3: CASSQSGDTQYF

J: TRBJ2-7
size: -
V: TRBV18
D: TRBD2
DNA: TGTGCCAGCTCACCTAGCGGGGGGTCCCGGGGAGAGCAGTACTTC
CDR3: CASSPSGGSRGEQYF

J: TRBJ1-1
size: -
V: TRBV29-1
D: TRBD1
DNA: TGCAGCGTGGGACAGGGAGGCACTGAAGCTTTCTTT
CDR3: CSVGQGGTEAFF

J: TRBJ2-3
size: -
V: TRBV19
D: -
DNA: TGTGCCAGTCGAGAACTAGGGGGAGCAGATACGCAGTATTTT
CDR3: CASRELGGADTQYF

J: TRBJ2-1
size: -
V: TRBV7-7
D: -
DNA: TGTGCTAGCAGCCCTCACCACAGGGAAAATGAGCAGTTCTTC
CDR3: CASSPHHRENEQFF

J: TRBJ1-2
size: -
V: TRBV7-9
D: -
DNA: TGTTCCAGCAGCTCCTACAGGGAGAAAGGGTATGGCTACACCTTC
CDR3: CSSSSYREKGYGYTF

J: TRBJ2-1
size: few
V: TRBV18
D: TRBD2
DNA: TGTGCCAGCTCACCGGAAGCGGGGGGCCCCTCCTACAATGAGCAGTTCTTC
CDR3: CASSPEAGGPSYNEQFF

J: TRBJ1-1
size: -
V: TRBV19
D: TRBD1
DNA: TGTGCCAGTAGGACGACAGGGATGAACACTGAAGCTTTCTTT
CDR3: CASRTTGMNTEAFF

J: TRBJ1-6
size: -
V: TRBV27
D: -
DNA: TGTGCCAGCAGTTTGCAGTATAATTCACCCCTCCACTTT
CDR3: CASSLQYNSPLHF

J: TRBJ2-7
size: -
V: TRBV7-2
D: -
DNA: TGTGCCAGCAGCACTACCTACGAGCAGTACTTC
CDR3: CASSTTYEQYF

J: TRBJ2-7
size: -
V: TRBV5-1
D: -
DNA: TGCGCCAGCAGCGCCGGACTGGGAGAAAGGGTCGAGCAGTACTTC
CDR3: CASSAGLGERVEQYF

J: TRBJ2-1
size: once
V: TRBV7-3
D: -
DNA: TGTGCCAGCAGCCCGCCTGGAGGTAACCGTGAGCAGTTCTTC
CDR3: CASSPPGGNREQFF

J: TRBJ2-3
size: -
V: TRBV6-6
D: TRBD1
DNA: TGTGCCAGCAGTTACGGTCAGGGGGCATCAGATACGCAGTATTTT
CDR3: CASSYGQGASDTQYF

J: TRBJ2-3
size: few
V: TRBV7-3
D: TRBD1
DNA: TGTGCCAGCAGTCCGACGGGGACAGGGGCTTTGGATACGCAGTATTTT
CDR3: CASSPTGTGALDTQYF

J: TRBJ1-4
size: -
V: TRBV9
D: TRBD1
DNA: TGTGCCAGCAGCGTGGGGGGACAGGGTAATGAAAAACTGTTTTTT
CDR3: CASSVGGQGNEKLFF

J: TRBJ1-5
size: -
V: TRBV6-1
D: -
DNA: TGTGCCAGCAGTGAAAATGATGCAGGTCAGCCCCAGCATTTT
CDR3: CASSENDAGQPQHF

J: TRBJ1-1
size: once
V: TRBV7-6
D: -
DNA: TGTGCCAGCAGCCAGACAGGGAACACTGAAGCTTTCTTT
CDR3: CASSQTGNTEAFF

J: TRBJ2-7
size: -
V: TRBV28
D: TRBD2
DNA: TGTGCCAGCACCCGAACGGGGGGAGGCGAGCAGTACTTC
CDR3: CASTRTGGGEQYF

J: TRBJ1-6
size: -
V: TRBV2
D: TRBD1
DNA: TGTGCCAGCAGCTCGGGACAGGACCATTCACCCCTCCACTTT
CDR3: CASSSGQDHSPLHF

J: TRBJ2-2
size: -
V: TRBV13
D: -
DNA: TGTGCCAGCAGCTTCACTACAGGGTCATCTGTCACCGGGGAGCTGTTTTTT
CDR3: CASSFTTGSSVTGELFF

J: TRBJ2-4
size: -
V: TRBV2
D: TRBD2
DNA: TGTGCCAGCAGAATCGCTGGGCGGGGGGAATGGGCGGCCAAAAACATTCAGTACTTC
CDR3: CASRIAGRGEWAAKNIQYF

J: TRBJ1-1
size: -
V: TRBV19
D: -
DNA: TGTGCCAGTAGTATAGATCGGGGCACTGAAGCTTTCTTT
CDR3: CASSIDRGTEAFF

J: TRBJ1-3
size: -
V: TRBV5-1
D: TRBD1
DNA: TGCGCCAGCAGCTTGGTTGGGACAGGGTTCGGAAACACCATATATTTT
CDR3: CASSLVGTGFGNTIYF

J: TRBJ2-7
size: -
V: TRBV6-5
D: TRBD2
DNA: TGTGCCAGCAGCGCCGTCGGGGGGTTACCCTACGAGCAGTACTTC
CDR3: CASSAVGGLPYEQYF

J: TRBJ2-7
size: -
V: TRBV9
D: -
DNA: TGTGCCAGCAGCGGAGGTGACGAGACCTACGAGCAGTACTTC
CDR3: CASSGGDETYEQYF

J: TRBJ1-6
size: once
V: TRBV5-4
D: -
DNA: TGTGCCAGCAGGGTCCAGACTGATAATTCACCCCTCCACTTT
CDR3: CASRVQTDNSPLHF

J: TRBJ1-3
size: -
V: TRBV6-5
D: -
DNA: TGTGCCATCGAAGACAGGCAAAGAAACACCATATATTTT
CDR3: CAIEDRQRNTIYF

J: TRBJ1-1
size: -
V: TRBV29-1
D: TRBD1
DNA: TGCAGCGTCCGGACAGGGACCACTGAAGCTTTCTTT
CDR3: CSVRTGTTEAFF

J: TRBJ1-5
size: -
V: TRBV5-1
D: -
DNA: TGCGCCAGCAGCTCCTCGGACAGTAGCAATCAGCCCCAGCATTTT
CDR3: CASSSSDSSNQPQHF

J: TRBJ1-2
size: -
V: TRBV6-5
D: -
DNA: TGTGCCAGCAGTTACTCGAAGGCAGGGGTGAATGGCTACACCTTC
CDR3: CASSYSKAGVNGYTF

J: TRBJ1-1
size: -
V: TRBV6-5
D: -
DNA: TGTGCCAGCGTCCCGGGGGTGGATTTCGCTGAAGCTTTCTTT
CDR3: CASVPGVDFAEAFF